The text below deals with one TCR beta chain. Its matching antigen is unknown. This sample stems from a study of T cell responses to AZD1222 COVID-19 vaccine. The data were produced by immunoSEQ multiplex PCR, yet TCRdb's version contains in-frame clones alone and is incomplete. The sample records about 120,000 clones, roughly 91% being singletons. This CDR3 region has 15 residues. Trimming shortened V by 0 bases and J by 1 base, and 9 bases separated the two germline ends. CDR1 and CDR2 (germline): LGHNA, YSLEER. Study-level findings and limits: Females outnumbered males among donors, who were mostly white British; clonal diversity was possibly underestimated. Spike regions recognized by vaccine-associated CD4 TCRs spanned the protein, led by 160-218 and 743-854. Only a handful of AZD1222 recipients, six or seven in all, had baseline seropositivity. Epitopes outside B.1.351 and B.1.1.7 mutated regions reportedly drew nearly half of spike TCRs.

The gene calls are TRBV4-3 and TRBJ2-5; unclear D gene. The receptor was derived from an adult who received the AZD1222 COVID-19 vaccine. Material: peripheral blood, obtained 28 days after the second AZD1222 dose. In DNA, the CDR3 is TGCGCCAGCAGCCAAGAGTGGCGCGGCCAAGAGACCCAGTACTTC. It yields the protein CASSQEWRGQETQYF.